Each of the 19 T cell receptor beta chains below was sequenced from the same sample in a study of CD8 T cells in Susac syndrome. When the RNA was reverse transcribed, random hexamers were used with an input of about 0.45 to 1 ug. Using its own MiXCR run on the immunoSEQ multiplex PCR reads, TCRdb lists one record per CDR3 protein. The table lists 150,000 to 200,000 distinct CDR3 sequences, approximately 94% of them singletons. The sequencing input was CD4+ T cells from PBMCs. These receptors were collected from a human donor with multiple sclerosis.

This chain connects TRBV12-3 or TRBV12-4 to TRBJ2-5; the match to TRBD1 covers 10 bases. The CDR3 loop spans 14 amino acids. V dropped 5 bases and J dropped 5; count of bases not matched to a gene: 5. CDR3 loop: CASSRTGGGETQYF. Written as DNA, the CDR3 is TGTGCCAGCAGTCGGACAGGGGGAGGCGAGACCCAGTACTTC.

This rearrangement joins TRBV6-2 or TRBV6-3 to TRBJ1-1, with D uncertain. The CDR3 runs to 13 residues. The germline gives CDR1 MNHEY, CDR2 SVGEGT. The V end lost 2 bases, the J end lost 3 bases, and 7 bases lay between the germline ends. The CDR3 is CASSYLGYTEAFF. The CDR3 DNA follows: TGTGCCAGCAGTTACCTAGGTTACACTGAAGCTTTCTTT.

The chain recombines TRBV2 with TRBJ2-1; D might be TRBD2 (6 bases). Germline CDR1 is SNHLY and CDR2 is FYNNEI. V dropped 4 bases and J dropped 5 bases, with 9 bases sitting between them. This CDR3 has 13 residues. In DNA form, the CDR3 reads TGTGCCAGCAGTGGGGAGGTGGACAATGAGCAGTTCTTC. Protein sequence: CASSGEVDNEQFF. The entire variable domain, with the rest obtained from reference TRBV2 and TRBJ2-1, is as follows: EPEVTQTPSHQVTQMGQEVILRCVPISNHLYFYWYRQILGQKVEFLVSFYNNEISEKSEIFDDQFSVERPDGSNFTLKIRSTKLEDSAMYFCASSGEVDNEQFFGPGTRLTVL.

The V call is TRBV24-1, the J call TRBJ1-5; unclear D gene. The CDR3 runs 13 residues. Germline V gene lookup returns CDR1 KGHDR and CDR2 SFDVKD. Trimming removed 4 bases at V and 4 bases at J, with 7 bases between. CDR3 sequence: CATSDRTNQPQHF. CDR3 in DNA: TGTGCCACCAGTGACCGTACAAATCAGCCCCAGCATTTT.

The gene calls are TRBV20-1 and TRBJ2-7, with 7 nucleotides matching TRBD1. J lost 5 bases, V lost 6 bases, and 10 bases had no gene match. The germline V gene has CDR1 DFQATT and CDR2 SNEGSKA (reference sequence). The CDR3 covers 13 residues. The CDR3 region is CSATGQVINEQYF. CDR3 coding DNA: TGCAGTGCCACCGGACAGGTTATCAACGAGCAGTACTTC.

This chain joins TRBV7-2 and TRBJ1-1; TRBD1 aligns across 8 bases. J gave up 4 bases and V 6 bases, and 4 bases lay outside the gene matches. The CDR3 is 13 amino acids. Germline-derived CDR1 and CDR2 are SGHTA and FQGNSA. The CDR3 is CASRRQGPTEAFF. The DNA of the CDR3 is TGTGCCAGCAGGAGACAGGGGCCCACTGAAGCTTTCTTT.

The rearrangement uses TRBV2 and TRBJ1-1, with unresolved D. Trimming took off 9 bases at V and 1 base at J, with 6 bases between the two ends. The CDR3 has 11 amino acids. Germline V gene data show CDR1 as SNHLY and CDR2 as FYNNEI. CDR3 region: CASMENTEAFF. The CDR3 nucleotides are TGTGCCAGTATGGAGAACACTGAAGCTTTCTTT.

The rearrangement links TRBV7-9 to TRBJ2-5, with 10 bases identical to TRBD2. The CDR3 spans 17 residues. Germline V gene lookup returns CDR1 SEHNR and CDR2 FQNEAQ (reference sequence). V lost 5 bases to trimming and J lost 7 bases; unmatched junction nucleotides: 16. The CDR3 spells CASSRGSGRALIRTQYF. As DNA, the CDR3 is TGTGCCAGCAGCAGGGGCAGCGGGAGGGCCCTTATTCGGACCCAGTACTTC.

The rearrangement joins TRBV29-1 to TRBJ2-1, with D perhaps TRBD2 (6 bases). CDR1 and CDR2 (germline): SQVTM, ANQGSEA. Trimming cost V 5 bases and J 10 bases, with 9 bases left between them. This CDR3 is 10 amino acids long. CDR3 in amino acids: CSVLLAEQFF. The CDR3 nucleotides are TGCAGCGTTCTTCTAGCGGAGCAGTTCTTC.

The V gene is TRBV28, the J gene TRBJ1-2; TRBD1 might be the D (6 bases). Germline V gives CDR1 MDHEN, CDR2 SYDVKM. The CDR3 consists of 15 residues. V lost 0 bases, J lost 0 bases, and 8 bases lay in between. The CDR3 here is CASSLWDSANYGYTF. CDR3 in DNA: TGTGCCAGCAGTTTATGGGACAGTGCTAACTATGGCTACACCTTC.

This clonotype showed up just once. CDR3: CSARTTFEGSNGYTF. The CDR3 DNA reads as TGCAGTGCTAGAACTACATTTGAAGGGAGCAATGGCTACACCTTC. V is TRBV20-1 and J is TRBJ1-2; no clear D. V was cut by 2 bases and J by 6 bases, with 19 bases left in between. Germline V lookup: CDR1 DFQATT, CDR2 SNEGSKA (reference sequence). This CDR3 region has 15 residues.

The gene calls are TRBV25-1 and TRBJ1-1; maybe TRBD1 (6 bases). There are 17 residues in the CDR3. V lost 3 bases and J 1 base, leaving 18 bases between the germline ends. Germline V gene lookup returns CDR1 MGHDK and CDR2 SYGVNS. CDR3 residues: CASSEQGMGRGNTEAFF. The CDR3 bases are TGTGCCAGCAGTGAGCAGGGGATGGGCCGGGGGAACACTGAAGCTTTCTTT.

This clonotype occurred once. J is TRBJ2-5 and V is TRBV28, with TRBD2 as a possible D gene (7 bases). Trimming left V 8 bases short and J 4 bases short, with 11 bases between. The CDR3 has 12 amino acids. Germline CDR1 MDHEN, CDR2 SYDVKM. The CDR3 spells CASGGAGETQYF. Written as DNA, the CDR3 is TGTGCCAGCGGGGGGGCCGGAGAGACCCAGTACTTC.

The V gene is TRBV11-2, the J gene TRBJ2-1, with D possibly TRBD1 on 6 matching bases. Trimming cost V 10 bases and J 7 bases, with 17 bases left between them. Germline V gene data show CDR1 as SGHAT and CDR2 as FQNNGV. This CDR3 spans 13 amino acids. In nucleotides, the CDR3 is TGTGCCAACTCCGGGACAACTGGGAATGAGCAGTTCTTC. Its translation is CANSGTTGNEQFF.

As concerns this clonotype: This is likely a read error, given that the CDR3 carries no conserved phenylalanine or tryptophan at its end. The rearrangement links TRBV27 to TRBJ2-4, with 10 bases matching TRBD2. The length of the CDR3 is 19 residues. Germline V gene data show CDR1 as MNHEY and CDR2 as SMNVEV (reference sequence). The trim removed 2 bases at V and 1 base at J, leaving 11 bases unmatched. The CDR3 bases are TGTGCCAGCAGTTTAGAGGCGAGCGGGAGGGCCGCGGCCAAAAACATTCAGTACTGC. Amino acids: CASSLEASGRAAAKNIQYC.

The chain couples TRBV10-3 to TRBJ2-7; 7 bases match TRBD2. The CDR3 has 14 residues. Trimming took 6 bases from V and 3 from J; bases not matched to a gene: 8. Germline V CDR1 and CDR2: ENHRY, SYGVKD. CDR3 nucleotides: TGTGCCATCAGCGGACTAGTAGGCGGCTACGAGCAGTACTTC. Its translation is CAISGLVGGYEQYF.

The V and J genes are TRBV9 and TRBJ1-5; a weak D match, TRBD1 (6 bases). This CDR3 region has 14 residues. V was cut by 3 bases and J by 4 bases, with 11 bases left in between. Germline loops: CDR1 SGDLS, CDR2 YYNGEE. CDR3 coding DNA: TGTGCCAGCAGCGGGGGACACCTGAATCAGCCCCAGCATTTT. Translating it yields CASSGGHLNQPQHF.

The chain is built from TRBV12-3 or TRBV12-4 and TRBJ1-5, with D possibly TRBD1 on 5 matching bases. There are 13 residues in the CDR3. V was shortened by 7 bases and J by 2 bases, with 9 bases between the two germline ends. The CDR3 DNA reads TGTGCCAGCAAAAGGGACGGCAATCAGCCCCAGCATTTT. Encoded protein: CASKRDGNQPQHF.

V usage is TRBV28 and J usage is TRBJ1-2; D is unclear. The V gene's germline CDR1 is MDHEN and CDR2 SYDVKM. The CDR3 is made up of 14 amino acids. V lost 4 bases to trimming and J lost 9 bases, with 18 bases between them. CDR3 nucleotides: TGTGCCAGCAGTTCCCTACCCTCGGGCGTTCGCTACACCTTC. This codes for CASSSLPSGVRYTF.